A single TCR beta chain is shown here with its context. The antigen is undetermined. This CDR3 spans 17 amino acids. Germline loops: CDR1 SEHNR, CDR2 FQNEAQ (reference sequence). Deletions cut 5 bases from V and 0 bases from J, with 17 bases between. Sequencing used immunoSEQ multiplex PCR; TCRdb keeps in-frame clones, though not all of them. There are about 250,000 clones in the sample; about 90% occur only once, and about 12% lies in the top ten. Separate from the approximately 670-subject first cohort, the roughly 120-subject validation cohort was the one that the donors belonged to. The sample comes from a study of cytomegalovirus exposure and HLA in healthy donors. Findings of the study overall: In vitro work confirmed that a few CMV-associated chains recognize CMV antigens. The study flagged around 150 TCR beta chains as cytomegalovirus-associated. According to a subsequent analysis, TCR clusters identified in the first cohort showed a tendency to co-occur across the approximately 110 validation repertoires.

This sequence originates from a young man in good health and CMV-seropositive. The chain employs TRBV7-9 and TRBJ2-1; weak D call: TRBD2 (5 bases). Sequencing was carried out using PBMCs. The DNA of the CDR3 is TGTGCCAGCAGCCCCCCCCGGGGTGAGAGCTCCTACAATGAGCAGTTCTTC. It translates to CASSPPRGESSYNEQFF.